This T cell receptor beta chain came from a study of cytomegalovirus exposure and HLA in healthy donors. Germline CDR1 reads MNHEY; CDR2 reads SMNVEV (reference sequence). This CDR3 comprises 15 residues. Trimming at V came to 2 bases and at J to 4 bases, leaving 4 bases not matched to a gene. 60 Vbeta and 13 Jbeta primers were used in PCR. Profiled with immunoSEQ multiplex PCR; TCRdb holds only in-frame clones, not every one. The profile shows some 120,000 clones, 81% of them singletons. The chain links TRBV27 to TRBJ2-5, with 10 nucleotides matching TRBD1. The specimen was PBMCs. The receptor was isolated from a man aged 18 to 29 in good health and CMV-seropositive. This CDR3 reads CASSLDRGRGETQYF. The DNA of the CDR3 is TGTGCCAGCAGTTTAGACAGGGGGCGCGGAGAGACCCAGTACTTC.